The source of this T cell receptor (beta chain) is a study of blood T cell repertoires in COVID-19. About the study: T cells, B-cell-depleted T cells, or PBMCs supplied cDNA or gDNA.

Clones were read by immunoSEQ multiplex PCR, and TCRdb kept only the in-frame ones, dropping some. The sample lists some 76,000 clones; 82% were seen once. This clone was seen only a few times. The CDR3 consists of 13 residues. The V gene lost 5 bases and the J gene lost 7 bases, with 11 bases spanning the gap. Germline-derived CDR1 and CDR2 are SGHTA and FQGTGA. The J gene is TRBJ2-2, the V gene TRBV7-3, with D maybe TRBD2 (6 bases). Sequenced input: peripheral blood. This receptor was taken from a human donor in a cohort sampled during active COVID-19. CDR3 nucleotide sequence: TGTGCCAGCAGCGGTATGGGAGGCGGGGAGCTGTTTTTT. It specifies CASSGMGGGELFF.